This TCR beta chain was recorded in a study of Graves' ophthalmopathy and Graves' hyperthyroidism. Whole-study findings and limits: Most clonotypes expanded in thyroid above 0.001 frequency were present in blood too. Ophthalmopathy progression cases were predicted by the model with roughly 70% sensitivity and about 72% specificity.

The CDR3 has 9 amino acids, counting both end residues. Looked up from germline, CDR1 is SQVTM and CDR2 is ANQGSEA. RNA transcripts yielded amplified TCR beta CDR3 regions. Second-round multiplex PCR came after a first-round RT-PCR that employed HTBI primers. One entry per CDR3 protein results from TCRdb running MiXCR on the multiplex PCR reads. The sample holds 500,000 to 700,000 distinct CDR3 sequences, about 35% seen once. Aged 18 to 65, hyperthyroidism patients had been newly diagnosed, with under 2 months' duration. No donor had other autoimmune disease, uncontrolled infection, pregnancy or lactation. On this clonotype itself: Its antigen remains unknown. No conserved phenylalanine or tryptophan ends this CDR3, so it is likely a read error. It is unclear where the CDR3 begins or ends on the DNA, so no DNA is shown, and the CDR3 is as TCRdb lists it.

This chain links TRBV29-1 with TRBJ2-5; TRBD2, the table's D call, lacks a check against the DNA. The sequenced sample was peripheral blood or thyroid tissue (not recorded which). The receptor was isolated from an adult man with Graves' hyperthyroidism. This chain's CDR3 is CSVHTGLAG.